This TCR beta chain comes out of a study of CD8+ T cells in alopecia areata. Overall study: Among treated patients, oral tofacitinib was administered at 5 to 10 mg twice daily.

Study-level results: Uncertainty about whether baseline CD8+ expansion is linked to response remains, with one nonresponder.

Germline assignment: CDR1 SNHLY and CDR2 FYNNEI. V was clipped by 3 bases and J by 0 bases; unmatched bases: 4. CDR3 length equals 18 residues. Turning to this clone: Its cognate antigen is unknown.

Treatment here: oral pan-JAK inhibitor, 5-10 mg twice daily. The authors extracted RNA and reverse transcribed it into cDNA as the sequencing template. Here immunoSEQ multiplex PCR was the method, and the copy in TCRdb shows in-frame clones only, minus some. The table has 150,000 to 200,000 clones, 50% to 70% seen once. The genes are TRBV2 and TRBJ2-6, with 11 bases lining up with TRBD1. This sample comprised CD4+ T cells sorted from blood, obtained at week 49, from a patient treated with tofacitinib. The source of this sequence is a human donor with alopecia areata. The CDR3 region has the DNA TGTGCCAGCAGTGACTTAGGGACAGGGGGCTCTGGGGCCAACGTCCTGACTTTC. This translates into CASSDLGTGGSGANVLTF.